The next 21 T cell receptor beta chains were all read from a single sample in a study of cytomegalovirus exposure and HLA in healthy donors. Researchers ran the PCR with 60 Vbeta and 13 Jbeta primers. Measured with immunoSEQ multiplex PCR; TCRdb has only the in-frame clones, and not every one. The sample has 85,000 to 110,000 clones, 60% to 80% seen once. The sequenced sample consisted of PBMCs. The receptors shown here come from a man aged 50 or older in good health and CMV-seropositive.

This sequence joins TRBV28 and TRBJ2-7; perhaps TRBD1 as D (6 bases). Trimming left V 8 bases short and J 2 bases short, with 10 bases between. This CDR3 contains 12 residues. Per germline, CDR1 MDHEN and CDR2 SYDVKM. CDR3: CASWTEPYEQYF. CDR3 coding DNA: TGTGCCAGCTGGACAGAGCCCTACGAGCAGTACTTC.

The sample holds a few counts of this clone. The genes are TRBV11-3 and TRBJ2-7, with a possible D match to TRBD2 (6 bases). Germline V lookup: CDR1 SGHNT, CDR2 YENEEA. CDR3 length: 12 residues. V was clipped by 8 bases and J by 10 bases, with 18 bases between them. The CDR3 here is CASSGGYGHQYF. CDR3 DNA sequence: TGTGCCAGCTCCGGGGGTTACGGGCATCAGTACTTC.

This sequence joins TRBV9 and TRBJ2-1; TRBD2 matches at 7 bases. The CDR3 has 15 amino acids. The J segment lost 3 bases and the V segment lost 2 bases, leaving 5 bases of the junction unmatched. Germline values: CDR1 SGDLS, CDR2 YYNGEE. CDR3 sequence reads: CASSVDGTNYNEQFF. CDR3 in DNA: TGTGCCAGCAGCGTCGACGGGACTAACTACAATGAGCAGTTCTTC.

The V and J genes are TRBV7-6 and TRBJ1-4, with TRBD1 matching 10 bases. CDR1 and CDR2 (germline): SGHVS, FNYEAQ. After removal of 2 bases from V and 8 bases from J, the junction contained 8 bases not matched to a gene. This CDR3 is 16 amino acids long. The CDR3 nucleotides read TGTGCCAGCAGCTTAAGCGTGGGACAGGGGAGGGAAAAACTGTTTTTT. Amino acid sequence: CASSLSVGQGREKLFF.

This chain uses TRBV9 with TRBJ2-3, with 7 bases that match TRBD1. CDR1 and CDR2 from the germline V gene are SGDLS and YYNGEE. The trim removed 2 bases at V and 1 base at J, leaving 10 bases unmatched. The CDR3 extends over 17 amino acids. The CDR3 loop reads CASSVEGHRGRTDTQYF. Here the CDR3 DNA reads TGTGCCAGCAGCGTCGAGGGGCACAGGGGCCGCACAGATACGCAGTATTTT. The full variable domain, completed using reference TRBV9 and TRBJ2-3, is DSGVTQTPKHLITATGQRVTLRCSPRSGDLSVYWYQQSLDQGLQFLIQYYNGEERAKGNILERFSAQQFPDLHSELNLSSLELGDSALYFCASSVEGHRGRTDTQYFGPGTRLTVL.

V and J are TRBV28 and TRBJ2-7; D not certain. In germline, CDR1 is MDHEN, CDR2 SYDVKM. V gave up 6 bases and J gave up 2 bases, with 14 bases separating them. This CDR3 contains 14 residues. The DNA for the CDR3 is TGTGCCAGCAGGCTAGATGACGGTACCTACGAGCAGTACTTC. Its protein is CASRLDDGTYEQYF.

The chain uses TRBV19 and TRBJ2-7, with TRBD2 identical over 7 bases. The CDR3 consists of 16 residues. V gave up 5 bases and J gave up 4 bases; unmatched junction bases: 14. Germline V gene sequence: CDR1 LNHDA, CDR2 SQIVND (reference sequence). CDR3 DNA sequence: TGTGCCAGTAGTTCAATCGGCCGGGACTACACTTACGAGCAGTACTTC. Translated: CASSSIGRDYTYEQYF.

The chain is built from TRBV9 and TRBJ2-3, with a weak D call TRBD2 (5 bases). The V gene's germline CDR1 is SGDLS and CDR2 YYNGEE. This CDR3 region has 16 residues. The V end lost 3 bases, the J end lost 0 bases, and 14 bases lay between the germline ends. The CDR3 bases are TGTGCCAGCAGCGCCCTGACGGGGTCTAGCACAGATACGCAGTATTTT. Amino acid sequence: CASSALTGSSTDTQYF.

In DNA form, the CDR3 reads TGTGCCAGCAGCCCTACAGGGGGCGGTGGTGGCAAAAACATTCAGTACTTC. Its translation: CASSPTGGGGGKNIQYF. J is TRBJ2-4 and V is TRBV7-3; 9 positions agree with TRBD1. The CDR3 has 17 amino acids. The V gene's germline CDR1 is SGHTA and CDR2 FQGTGA. V lost 5 bases to trimming and J lost 3 bases; unmatched junction nucleotides: 11.

This chain links TRBV5-4 with TRBJ2-3; D is possibly TRBD1 (6 bases). V lost 4 bases to trimming and J lost 1 base, with 10 bases between them. CDR1 SGHNT and CDR2 YYREEE come from the germline V gene (reference sequence). This CDR3 region has 14 residues. CDR3 nucleotide sequence: TGTGCCAGCAGCGTCTCAGGGGGCACAGATACGCAGTATTTT. Protein sequence: CASSVSGGTDTQYF.

V is TRBV28 and J is TRBJ2-7, with TRBD1 identical over 10 bases. The V segment lost 4 bases and the J segment 4 bases; nucleotides outside the gene matches: 4. The CDR3 extends over 14 amino acids. The germline CDR1 and CDR2 sequences are MDHEN and SYDVKM. CDR3 sequence (DNA): TGTGCCAGCAGTTCCGGGACAGGGGTATACGAGCAGTACTTC. Its protein product is CASSSGTGVYEQYF.

This chain uses TRBV6-5 with TRBJ2-1, with TRBD2 identical over 12 bases. This CDR3 region has 13 residues. V lost 9 bases and J lost 4; bases outside the gene matches: 1. From germline, CDR1 is MNHEY and CDR2 SVGAGI. The CDR3 sequence is CASGLAGYNEQFF. In nucleotides, the CDR3 is TGTGCCAGTGGACTAGCGGGGTACAATGAGCAGTTCTTC.

This clone was seen a few times. This chain links TRBV10-3 with TRBJ1-2; TRBD1 matches 11 bases. Germline CDR1 and CDR2: ENHRY and SYGVKD. The CDR3 contains 14 residues. The junction had 2 bases not matched to a gene; V was cut back by 0 bases and J by 8 bases. The CDR3 nucleotides read TGTGCCATCAGTGAGTCGGACAGGGGGCAGGGCTACACCTTC. Protein product: CAISESDRGQGYTF.

V gene TRBV19 combines with J gene TRBJ2-7; D gene ambiguous. Germline lookup yields CDR1 LNHDA and CDR2 SQIVND (reference sequence). Trimming took 6 bases from V and 6 from J, leaving 9 bases between them. The length of the CDR3 is 11 residues. This CDR3 is CASSSRAEQYF. CDR3 nucleotides: TGTGCCAGTAGCTCCCGAGCCGAGCAGTACTTC.

This clone was counted a single time. The chain employs TRBV30 and TRBJ2-3, with 11 bases matching TRBD1. Germline CDR1 is GTSNPN and CDR2 is SVGIG (reference sequence). This CDR3 is 14 amino acids long. After removal of 4 bases from V and 4 bases from J, the junction contained 4 bases not matched to a gene. The CDR3 bases are TGTGCCTGGACGGACAGGGGGCGGGCAGATACGCAGTATTTT. Translating gives CAWTDRGRADTQYF.

This chain joins TRBV28 and TRBJ1-5; a weak D match, TRBD1 (5 bases). V lost 5 bases and J 6 bases, leaving 11 bases between the germline ends. The CDR3 is 13 amino acids. CDR1 is MDHEN and CDR2 is SYDVKM in the germline V gene. The CDR3 is CASSSLGAQPQHF. CDR3 in DNA: TGTGCCAGCAGTAGCCTAGGGGCTCAGCCCCAGCATTTT. The variable domain in full, with the rest retrieved from reference TRBV28 and TRBJ1-5, is DVKVTQSSRYLVKRTGEKVFLECVQDMDHENMFWYRQDPGLGLRLIYFSYDVKMKEKGDIPEGYSVSREKKERFSLILESASTNQTSMYLCASSSLGAQPQHFGDGTRLSIL.

This clone came up a few times. The genes are TRBV29-1 and TRBJ2-1, with a weak D call TRBD2 (6 bases). Germline V lookup: CDR1 SQVTM, CDR2 ANQGSEA. The V gene lost 5 bases and the J gene lost 0 bases, with 11 bases spanning the gap. CDR3 length: 14 amino acids. The CDR3 DNA follows: TGCAGCGTTAGGAGGGCTTACTCCTACAATGAGCAGTTCTTC. Encoded protein: CSVRRAYSYNEQFF.

The CDR3 DNA follows: TGTGCCAGCAGTTTGGCCTCATCGGGGGACAGGCACTGGGGGGAGCTGTTTTTT. Translating it yields CASSLASSGDRHWGELFF. The chain combines TRBV28 with TRBJ2-2; TRBD1 matches at 8 bases. V lost 3 bases and J lost 8; bases outside the gene matches: 17. Per the germline V gene, CDR1 is MDHEN and CDR2 is SYDVKM. The CDR3 totals 18 residues.

The genes are TRBV18 and TRBJ2-3; 12 bases are a match to TRBD2. Germline CDR1 and CDR2: KGHSH and LQKENI. The CDR3 has 15 amino acids. The ends lost 4 bases at V and 4 bases at J; junction bases unmatched: 3. This chain's CDR3 is CASSLGTSGSDTQYF. The CDR3 nucleotides read TGTGCCAGCTCACTCGGGACTAGCGGGTCAGATACGCAGTATTTT.

Remarks on this clone: Other DNA sequences in this sample translate to the same CDR3. This chain links TRBV7-6 with TRBJ2-5; unclear D gene. The V and J ends lost 5 bases and 4 bases respectively, with 5 bases between them. Germline CDR1 reads SGHVS; CDR2 reads FNYEAQ. The CDR3 extends over 11 amino acids. The chain's CDR3 is CASSPRETQYF. The CDR3 DNA is TGTGCCAGCAGCCCTCGAGAGACCCAGTACTTC.

The chain combines TRBV28 with TRBJ2-3, with TRBD1 as a possible D gene (5 bases). CDR3 length equals 15 residues. Trimming stripped 3 bases from V and 1 base from J, with 11 bases between. Germline V CDR1 and CDR2: MDHEN, SYDVKM. The CDR3 DNA reads TGTGCCAGCAGTTTGCTGCAAGGGGGCACAGATACGCAGTATTTT. Its protein is CASSLLQGGTDTQYF.